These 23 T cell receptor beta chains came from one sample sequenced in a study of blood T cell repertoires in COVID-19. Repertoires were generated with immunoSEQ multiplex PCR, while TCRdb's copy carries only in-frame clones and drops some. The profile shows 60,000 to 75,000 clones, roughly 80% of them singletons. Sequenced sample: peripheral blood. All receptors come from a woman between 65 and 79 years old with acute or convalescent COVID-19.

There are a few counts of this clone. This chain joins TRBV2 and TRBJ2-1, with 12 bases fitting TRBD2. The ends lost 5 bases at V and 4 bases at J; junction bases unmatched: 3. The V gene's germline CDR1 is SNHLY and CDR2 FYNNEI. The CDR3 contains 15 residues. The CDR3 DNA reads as TGTGCCAGCAGTCCTAGCGGGGGGGCGTACAATGAGCAGTTCTTC. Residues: CASSPSGGAYNEQFF.

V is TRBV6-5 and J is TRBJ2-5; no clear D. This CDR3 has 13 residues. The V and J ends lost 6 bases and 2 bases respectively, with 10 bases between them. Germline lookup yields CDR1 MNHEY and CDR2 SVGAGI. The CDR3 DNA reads TGTGCCAGCAGGGTCGGTTTACAAGAGACCCAGTACTTC. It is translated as CASRVGLQETQYF.

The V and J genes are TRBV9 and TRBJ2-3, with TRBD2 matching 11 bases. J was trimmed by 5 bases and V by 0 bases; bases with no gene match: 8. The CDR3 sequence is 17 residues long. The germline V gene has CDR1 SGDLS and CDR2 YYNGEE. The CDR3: CASSVAPSGGSEDTQYF. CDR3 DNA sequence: TGTGCCAGCAGCGTAGCCCCTAGCGGGGGGAGTGAAGATACGCAGTATTTT. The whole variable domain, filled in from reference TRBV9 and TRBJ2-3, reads DSGVTQTPKHLITATGQRVTLRCSPRSGDLSVYWYQQSLDQGLQFLIQYYNGEERAKGNILERFSAQQFPDLHSELNLSSLELGDSALYFCASSVAPSGGSEDTQYFGPGTRLTVL.

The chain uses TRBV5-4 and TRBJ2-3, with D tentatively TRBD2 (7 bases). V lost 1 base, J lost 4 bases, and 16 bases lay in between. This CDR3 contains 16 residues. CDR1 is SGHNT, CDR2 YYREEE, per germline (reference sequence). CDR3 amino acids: CASSLSGGAPSDTQYF. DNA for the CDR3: TGTGCCAGCAGCTTGTCGGGGGGCGCGCCATCAGATACGCAGTATTTT.

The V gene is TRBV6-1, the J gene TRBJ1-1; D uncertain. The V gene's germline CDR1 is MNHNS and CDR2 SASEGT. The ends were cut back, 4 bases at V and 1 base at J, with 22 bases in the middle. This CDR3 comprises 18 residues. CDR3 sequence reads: CASSAPGARGSRNTEAFF. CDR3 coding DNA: TGTGCCAGCAGTGCCCCGGGAGCCCGGGGATCCCGGAACACTGAAGCTTTCTTT.

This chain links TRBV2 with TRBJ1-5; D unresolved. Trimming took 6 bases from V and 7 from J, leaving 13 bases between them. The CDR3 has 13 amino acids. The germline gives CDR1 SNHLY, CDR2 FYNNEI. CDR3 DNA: TGTGCCAGCAGCTACACGGAGGGCCAGCCCCAGCATTTT. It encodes CASSYTEGQPQHF.

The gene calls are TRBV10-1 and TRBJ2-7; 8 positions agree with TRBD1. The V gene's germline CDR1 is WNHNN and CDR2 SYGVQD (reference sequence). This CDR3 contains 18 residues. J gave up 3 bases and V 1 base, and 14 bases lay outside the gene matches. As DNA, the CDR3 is TGCGCCAGCAGTGAGTTCACTAGGACGCAAACAGGGGGCTACGAGCAGTACTTC. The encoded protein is CASSEFTRTQTGGYEQYF.

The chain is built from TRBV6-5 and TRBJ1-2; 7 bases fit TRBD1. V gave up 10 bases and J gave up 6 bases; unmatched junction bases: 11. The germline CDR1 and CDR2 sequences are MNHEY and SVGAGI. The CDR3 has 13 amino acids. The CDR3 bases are TGTGCCACCTCGAACAGGGGACGGAATGGCTACACCTTC. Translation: CATSNRGRNGYTF.

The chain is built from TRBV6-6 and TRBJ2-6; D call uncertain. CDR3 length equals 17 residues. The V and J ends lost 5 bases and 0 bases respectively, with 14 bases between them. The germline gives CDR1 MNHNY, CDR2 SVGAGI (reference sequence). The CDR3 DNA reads TGTGCCAGCAGTCTTGACTGGAGAATCTCTGGGGCCAACGTCCTGACTTTC. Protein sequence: CASSLDWRISGANVLTF.

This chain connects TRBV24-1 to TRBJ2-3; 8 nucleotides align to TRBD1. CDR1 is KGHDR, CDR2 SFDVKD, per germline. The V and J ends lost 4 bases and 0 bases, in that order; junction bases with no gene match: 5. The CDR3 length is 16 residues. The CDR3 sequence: CATSEPGQGSTDTQYF. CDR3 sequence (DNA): TGTGCCACCAGTGAACCCGGACAGGGCAGCACAGATACGCAGTATTTT.

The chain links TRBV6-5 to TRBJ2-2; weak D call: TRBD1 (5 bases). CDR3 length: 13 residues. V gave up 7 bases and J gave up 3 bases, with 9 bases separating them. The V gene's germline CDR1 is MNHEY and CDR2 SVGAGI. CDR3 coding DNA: TGTGCCAGCACTGGGGCGGACACCGGGGAGCTGTTTTTT. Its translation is CASTGADTGELFF.

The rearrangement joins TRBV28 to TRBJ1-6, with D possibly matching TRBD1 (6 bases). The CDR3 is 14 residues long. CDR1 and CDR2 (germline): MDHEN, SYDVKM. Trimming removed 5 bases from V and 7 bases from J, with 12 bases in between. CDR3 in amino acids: CASSQGTFNSPLHF. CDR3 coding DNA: TGTGCCAGCAGTCAGGGGACGTTCAATTCACCCCTCCACTTT.

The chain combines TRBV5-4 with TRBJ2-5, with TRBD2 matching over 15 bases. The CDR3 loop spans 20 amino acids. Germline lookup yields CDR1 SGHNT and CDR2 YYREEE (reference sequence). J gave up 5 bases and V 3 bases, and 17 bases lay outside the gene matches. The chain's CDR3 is CASSSGRTGLAGGEGETQYF. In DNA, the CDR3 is TGTGCCAGCAGCTCAGGGCGGACGGGACTAGCGGGGGGCGAGGGGGAGACCCAGTACTTC.

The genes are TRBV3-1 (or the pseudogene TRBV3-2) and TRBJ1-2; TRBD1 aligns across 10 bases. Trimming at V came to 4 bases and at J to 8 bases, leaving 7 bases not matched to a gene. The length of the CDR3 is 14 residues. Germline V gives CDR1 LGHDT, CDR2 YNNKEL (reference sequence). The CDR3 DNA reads TGTGCCAGCAGCCCAGGGACAGGGGAGAGGGGCTACACCTTC. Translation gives CASSPGTGERGYTF.

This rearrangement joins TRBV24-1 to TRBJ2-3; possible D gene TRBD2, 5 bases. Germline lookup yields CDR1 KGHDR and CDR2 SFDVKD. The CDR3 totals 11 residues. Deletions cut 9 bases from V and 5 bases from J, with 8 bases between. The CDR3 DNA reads TGTGCCACCGCCGAGGGAGATACGCAGTATTTT. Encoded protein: CATAEGDTQYF.

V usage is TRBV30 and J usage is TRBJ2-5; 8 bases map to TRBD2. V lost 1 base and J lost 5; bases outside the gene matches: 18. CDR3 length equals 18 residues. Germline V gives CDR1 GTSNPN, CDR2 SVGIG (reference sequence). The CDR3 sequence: CAWSGSRSPGGAWETQYF. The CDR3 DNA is TGTGCCTGGAGTGGCTCCCGCTCCCCCGGGGGGGCCTGGGAGACCCAGTACTTC.

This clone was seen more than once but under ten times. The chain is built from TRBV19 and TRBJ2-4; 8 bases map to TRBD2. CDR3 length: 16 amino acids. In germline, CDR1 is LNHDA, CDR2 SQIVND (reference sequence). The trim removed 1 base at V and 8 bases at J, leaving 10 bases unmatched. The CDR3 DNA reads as TGTGCCAGTAGTATAGGAGCGGGGGTTACCCACGACATTCAGTACTTC. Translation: CASSIGAGVTHDIQYF.

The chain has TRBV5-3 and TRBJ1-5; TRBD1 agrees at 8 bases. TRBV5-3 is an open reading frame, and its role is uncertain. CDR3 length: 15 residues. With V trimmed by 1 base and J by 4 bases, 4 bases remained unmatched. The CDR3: CARSLYRQGNQPQHF. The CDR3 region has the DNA TGTGCCAGAAGCTTGTACCGACAGGGGAATCAGCCCCAGCATTTT.

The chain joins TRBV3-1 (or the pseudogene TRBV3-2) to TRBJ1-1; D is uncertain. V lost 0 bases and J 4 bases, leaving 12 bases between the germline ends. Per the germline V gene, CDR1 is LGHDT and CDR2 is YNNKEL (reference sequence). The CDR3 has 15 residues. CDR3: CASSQDSGSLTEAFF. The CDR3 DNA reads TGTGCCAGCAGCCAAGATTCGGGATCACTCACTGAAGCTTTCTTT.

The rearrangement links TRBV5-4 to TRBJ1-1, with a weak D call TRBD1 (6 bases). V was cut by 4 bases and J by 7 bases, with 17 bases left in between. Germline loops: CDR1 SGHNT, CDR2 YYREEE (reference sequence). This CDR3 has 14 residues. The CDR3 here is CASSPQTDRLEAFF. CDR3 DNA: TGTGCCAGCAGCCCGCAAACGGACAGACTTGAAGCTTTCTTT.

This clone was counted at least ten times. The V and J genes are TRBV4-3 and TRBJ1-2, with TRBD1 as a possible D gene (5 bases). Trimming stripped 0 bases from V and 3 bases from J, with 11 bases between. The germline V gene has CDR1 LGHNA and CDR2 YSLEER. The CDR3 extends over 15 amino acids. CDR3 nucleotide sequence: TGCGCCAGCAGCCAAGAGGCGCTGGGGCACTATGGCTACACCTTC. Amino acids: CASSQEALGHYGYTF.

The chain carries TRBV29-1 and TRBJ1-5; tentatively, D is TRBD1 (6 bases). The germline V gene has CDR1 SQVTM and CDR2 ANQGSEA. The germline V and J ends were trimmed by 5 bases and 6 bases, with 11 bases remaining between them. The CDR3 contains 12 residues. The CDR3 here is CSVKNRAQPQHF. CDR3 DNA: TGCAGCGTTAAGAACAGGGCTCAGCCCCAGCATTTT.

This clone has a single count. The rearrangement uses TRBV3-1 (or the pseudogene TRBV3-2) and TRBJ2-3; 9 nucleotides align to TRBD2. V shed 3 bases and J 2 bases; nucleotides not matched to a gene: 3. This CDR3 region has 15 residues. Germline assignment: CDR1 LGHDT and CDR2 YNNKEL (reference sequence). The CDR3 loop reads CASSQRGGPTDTQYF. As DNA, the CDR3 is TGTGCCAGCAGCCAGCGGGGGGGCCCCACAGATACGCAGTATTTT.